Listed below are T cell receptor beta chains from one sample, sequenced in a study of OX40 agonist ivuxolimab in advanced cancers. The assay was immunoSEQ multiplex PCR, and TCRdb's table has in-frame clones only and misses some. Of 70,000 or so clones in the sample, 90% to 95% were seen once. The sequences come from CD4+ or CD8+ T cells sorted from blood, collected in a trial of the OX40 agonist ivuxolimab. These receptors were obtained from an adult with an advanced solid tumor such as melanoma, head and neck, liver or kidney cancer. The CDR3 runs from the conserved cysteine through the conserved F or W. The D gene is left open where the match is weak.

D gene,V gene,CDR3 protein
-,TRBV6-1,CASEGAGTWNEQFF
-,TRBV5-1,CASSLDPFPGEKNTGELFF
TRBD1,TRBV5-1,CASSVDRASGNTIYF
TRBD1,TRBV6-5,CASSWGTGTDTQYF
-,TRBV27,CASSPRQSTDTQYF
-,TRBV28,CASSLSAPEGQPQHF
TRBD2,TRBV6-6,CASRPGLAMNNEQFF
TRBD1,TRBV6-1,CASSEQTGQGWDNSPLHF
-,TRBV11-2,CASSLGRGSGGYTF
-,TRBV25-1,CASSERPRSTANSYEQYF
-,TRBV5-1,CASSLGGEQFF
-,TRBV5-1,CASSLTEKYGYTF
-,TRBV4-2,CASSQVGSSTEAFF
TRBD1,TRBV12-5,CASDQDRGPSNYGYTF
-,TRBV27,CASRRTANTEAFF
-,TRBV7-8,CASSPWGRNEKLFF
-,TRBV12-5,CASALTKLNTGELFF
TRBD1,TRBV10-3,CAISDPVGQGARGYTF
-,TRBV10-1,CASSPDRTGELFF
TRBD1,TRBV6-4,CASSGQGNTGELFF
TRBD2,TRBV6-1,CASSELLPSGRGVDTQYF
TRBD2,TRBV5-1,CASSARPGLAGSYEQYF
TRBD2,TRBV28,CASGLAGGPQETQYF
-,TRBV7-3,CASSPGPSPSADTQYF
TRBD1,TRBV25-1,CASSVTGQLREPQHF
TRBD2,TRBV5-1,CASSLAGGRSTGELFF